One and the same sample provided the 15 T cell receptor beta chains below, sequenced in a study of cytomegalovirus exposure and HLA in healthy donors (TCRdb year 2017). Preparation of the library involved the immunoSEQ multiplex PCR assay. The multiplex PCR relied on a mix of 60 forward primers for TCR Vbeta segments and 13 reverse primers for TCR Jbeta segments. In its TCRdb copy, this immuneACCESS table keeps in-frame sequences only and misses some clones. Where compared with another copy, unresolved V genes explain less than half of these, and the others have no known cause. This sample's table lists about 39,000 clones. Roughly 2.9% of the sample goes to the ten largest clones. What was sequenced was PBMCs. The origin of the receptors is a young woman in good health and CMV-seropositive.

V usage is TRBV5-6 and J usage is TRBJ2-1; D perhaps matches TRBD2 (5 bases). This CDR3 has 12 amino acids. The germline V gene encodes CDR1 SGHDT and CDR2 YYEEEE. Trimming stripped 4 bases from V and 8 bases from J, with 10 bases between. CDR3 bases: TGTGCCAGCAGCGGACTCAGTCATGAGCAGTTCTTC. Protein product: CASSGLSHEQFF.

The V and J genes are TRBV4-1 and TRBJ2-3; 12 bases are shared with TRBD2. There are 15 residues in the CDR3. Germline lookup yields CDR1 MGHRA and CDR2 YSYEKL. With V trimmed by 4 bases and J by 5 bases, 4 bases remained unmatched. CDR3 in amino acids: CASSPRLAGVDTQYF. The CDR3 DNA reads as TGCGCCAGCAGCCCAAGACTAGCGGGGGTAGATACGCAGTATTTT.

The genes are TRBV11-3 and TRBJ2-3, with TRBD2 matching over 8 bases. Looked up from germline, CDR1 is SGHNT and CDR2 is YENEEA. V dropped 5 bases and J dropped 0; count of bases not matched to a gene: 7. This CDR3 is 16 amino acids long. The CDR3 DNA sequence: TGTGCCAGCAGCCCCGGACTAGCAAGCAGCACAGATACGCAGTATTTT. Translation: CASSPGLASSTDTQYF.

This chain uses TRBV30 with TRBJ1-5; D perhaps matches TRBD1 (5 bases). Germline assignment: CDR1 GTSNPN and CDR2 SVGIG (reference sequence). Between the trimmed V and J ends, which lost 3 bases and 6 bases, there was a span of 24 bases. The CDR3 totals 17 residues. The CDR3 coding sequence is TGTGCCTGGAGCTCCGATCTCAAGGGGTCGGTGGGTCAGCCCCAGCATTTT. It specifies CAWSSDLKGSVGQPQHF.

This sequence joins TRBV6-5 and TRBJ2-7; maybe TRBD1 (5 bases). Germline V gives CDR1 MNHEY, CDR2 SVGAGI. V lost 5 bases and J 1 base, leaving 6 bases between the germline ends. This CDR3 contains 12 residues. CDR3 in amino acids: CASSRGSYEQYF. CDR3 in DNA: TGTGCCAGCAGTAGGGGTTCCTACGAGCAGTACTTC.

The chain joins TRBV6-5 to TRBJ2-1, with a tentative D call TRBD2 (6 bases). V lost 6 bases and J 2 bases, leaving 14 bases between the germline ends. The CDR3 consists of 15 residues. CDR1 and CDR2 (germline): MNHEY, SVGAGI. In DNA form, the CDR3 reads TGTGCCAGCAGCCCCGGGACTCCAACCTACAATGAGCAGTTCTTC. Protein sequence: CASSPGTPTYNEQFF.

The chain couples TRBV10-3 to TRBJ2-5; a possible D gene is TRBD1 (5 bases). Trimming removed 8 bases from V and 4 bases from J, with 14 bases in between. CDR1 and CDR2 (germline): ENHRY, SYGVKD. The CDR3 is 13 residues long. The CDR3 DNA sequence: TGTGCCATCGGGGCAACTTTGGGAGAGACCCAGTACTTC. Protein: CAIGATLGETQYF.

The J gene is TRBJ2-2, the V gene TRBV5-6; D is uncertain. Trimming pared 0 bases from V and 5 bases from J, leaving 5 bases between. The CDR3 spans 13 residues. In germline, CDR1 is SGHDT, CDR2 YYEEEE. CDR3 bases: TGTGCCAGCAGCTTGGGACTGACCGGGGAGCTGTTTTTT. As protein: CASSLGLTGELFF. Using reference TRBV5-6 and TRBJ2-2 for the parts outside the CDR3, the full variable domain is DAGVTQSPTHLIKTRGQQVTLRCSPKSGHDTVSWYQQALGQGPQFIFQYYEEEERQRGNFPDRFSGHQFPNYSSELNVNALLLGDSALYLCASSLGLTGELFFGEGSRLTVL.

The J gene is TRBJ2-1, the V gene TRBV7-9; 10 bases map to TRBD1. This CDR3 has 12 residues. V dropped 11 bases and J dropped 3; count of bases not matched to a gene: 1. Germline CDR1 and CDR2: SEHNR and FQNEAQ (reference sequence). CDR3 sequence reads: CAGDRGYNEQFF. For the CDR3, the DNA is TGTGCCGGGGACAGGGGCTACAATGAGCAGTTCTTC.

This sequence joins TRBV4-2 and TRBJ1-2; TRBD1 matches at 8 bases. The CDR3 length is 13 residues. Germline trimming cut 5 bases from V and 7 bases from J; bases unmatched to any gene: 6. Germline CDR1 LGHNA, CDR2 YNFKEQ. This CDR3 reads CASSLDRASGYTF. Written as DNA, the CDR3 is TGTGCCAGCAGCTTGGACAGGGCCTCTGGCTACACCTTC.

This chain uses TRBV19 with TRBJ2-5, with 7 bases lining up with TRBD2. Trimming at V came to 0 bases and at J to 5 bases, leaving 12 bases not matched to a gene. The CDR3 sequence is 17 residues long. From germline, CDR1 is LNHDA and CDR2 SQIVND (reference sequence). The CDR3 sequence: CASSIDLGGGLLETQYF. The CDR3 DNA reads as TGTGCCAGTAGTATAGATCTGGGGGGGGGACTCCTTGAGACCCAGTACTTC.

The rearrangement links TRBV10-3 to TRBJ1-2; D remains unclear. V lost 0 bases and J 3 bases, leaving 14 bases between the germline ends. The CDR3 totals 16 residues. Germline V gives CDR1 ENHRY, CDR2 SYGVKD. The CDR3 nucleotides read TGTGCCATCAGTGAGTCGTTGGCACCAGGTGACTATGGCTACACCTTC. Protein product: CAISESLAPGDYGYTF.

This chain joins TRBV27 and TRBJ1-1; D is perhaps TRBD1 (6 bases). This CDR3 comprises 15 residues. From germline, CDR1 is MNHEY and CDR2 SMNVEV (reference sequence). V lost 0 bases and J lost 3, with 11 bases in between. CDR3 bases: TGTGCCAGCAGTTTATCCCGGGACACATACACTGAAGCTTTCTTT. Amino acid sequence: CASSLSRDTYTEAFF.

The genes are TRBV7-6 and TRBJ1-1; 7 nucleotides align to TRBD1. Losses at the gene ends were 6 bases for V and 8 bases for J; bases not matched to a gene: 9. Looked up from germline, CDR1 is SGHVS and CDR2 is FNYEAQ. This CDR3 region has 13 residues. CDR3 sequence (DNA): TGTGCCAGCAGATCCGGGACAGCCGGAGAAGCTTTCTTT. Protein: CASRSGTAGEAFF.

This chain uses TRBV5-4 with TRBJ2-7, with D possibly being TRBD1 (5 bases). V was cut by 3 bases and J by 1 base, with 8 bases left in between. Germline V CDR1 and CDR2: SGHNT, YYREEE (reference sequence). The CDR3 extends over 13 amino acids. CDR3 nucleotide sequence: TGTGCCAGCAGCTCCGACAGTTCCTACGAGCAGTACTTC. This encodes CASSSDSSYEQYF.